This TCR beta chain came from a study of blood T cells in healthy people across ages. Healthy Russian Caucasian donors spanned ages 6 to 90 years. PCR was performed a second time for about 7 to 11 cycles using a sample-barcoded 5' primer and a J-beta primer mix. TCRdb ran MiXCR on the 5' RACE reads and lists one entry per CDR3 protein. Among about a million distinct CDR3 sequences listed, roughly 51% were seen once. This receptor was taken from a woman aged 55-70 years in good health. Sequences were obtained from blood.

The CDR3 DNA reads TGTGCCAGCAGTTCGAGACAGGAGTATAGCAATCAGCCCCAGCATTTT. It encodes CASSSRQEYSNQPQHF. The chain carries TRBV12-3 or TRBV12-4 and TRBJ1-5; TRBD1 might be the D (6 bases). Trimming took 4 bases from V and 0 from J, leaving 13 bases between them. CDR3 length equals 16 residues.